Following are 30 T cell receptor beta chains from one sample sequenced in a study of T and B cells in COVID-19 patients. Each TRB amplification used roughly 240-550 ng of genomic DNA from blood. Multiplex PCR with BIOMED2 TRB-A/B primer pools amplified TRB rearrangements. A single record per CDR3 protein comes from TCRdb applying MiXCR to the multiplex PCR reads. The table lists 7,500 to 8,500 distinct CDR3 sequences, about 38% of them singletons. Specimen: blood. Receptors originate from a human donor who had recovered from COVID-19.

This chain connects TRBV5-1 to TRBJ2-5, with TRBD1 identical over 9 bases. Losses at the gene ends were 5 bases for V and 4 bases for J; bases not matched to a gene: 9. Germline CDR1 and CDR2: SGHRS and YFSETQ. This CDR3 region has 15 residues. The CDR3 loop reads CASSSSGTGRETQYF. The DNA of the CDR3 is TGCGCCAGCAGTAGCTCCGGGACAGGGCGAGAGACCCAGTACTTC.

This chain joins TRBV29-1 and TRBJ2-5; 15 bases fit TRBD2. J was trimmed by 5 bases and V by 4 bases; bases with no gene match: 17. CDR3 size: 19 residues. Germline assignment: CDR1 SQVTM and CDR2 ANQGSEA. CDR3: CSVGRTAGGLAGGGETQYF. The CDR3 region has the DNA TGCAGCGTTGGTCGGACGGCTGGGGGACTAGCGGGGGGTGGCGAGACCCAGTACTTC.

The chain employs TRBV6-1 and TRBJ2-5; a weak D match, TRBD2 (6 bases). This CDR3 spans 14 amino acids. Trimming pared 3 bases from V and 5 bases from J, leaving 13 bases between. CDR1 is MNHNS and CDR2 is SASEGT in the germline V gene. The chain's CDR3 is CASSEAGFAETQYF. CDR3 DNA sequence: TGTGCCAGCAGTGAGGCGGGGTTTGCCGAGACCCAGTACTTC.

By frequency in the sample, this clonotype is medium-sized. CDR3 sequence reads: CASSIEMGNSPLHF. CDR3 in DNA: TGTGCCAGTAGTATCGAAATGGGTAATTCACCCCTCCACTTT. The chain is built from TRBV19 and TRBJ1-6, with D hard to call. The CDR3 length is 14 residues. V was trimmed by 3 bases and J by 6 bases, leaving 9 bases between them. Germline V lookup: CDR1 LNHDA, CDR2 SQIVND (reference sequence).

The rearrangement links TRBV19 to TRBJ1-2; 8 positions agree with TRBD1. The V gene end was trimmed by 7 bases and the J gene end by 8 bases; junction bases not matched to a gene: 9. Germline V gene sequence: CDR1 LNHDA, CDR2 SQIVND (reference sequence). The CDR3 has 13 amino acids. The DNA for the CDR3 is TGTGCCAGTACCCCGGGCAGGGGGCTAGGCTACACCTTC. Translating gives CASTPGRGLGYTF.

The CDR3 spells CASSWGSNQPQHF. The CDR3 region has the DNA TGTGCCAGCAGTTGGGGTAGCAATCAGCCCCAGCATTTT. The chain couples TRBV6-5 to TRBJ1-5; D ambiguous. Looked up from germline, CDR1 is MNHEY and CDR2 is SVGAGI. The CDR3 is made up of 13 amino acids. Deletions cut 4 bases from V and 0 bases from J, with 4 bases between.

The chain links TRBV5-4 to TRBJ2-1, with D perhaps TRBD1 (5 bases). The V end was cut by 1 base, the J end by 5 bases, with 19 bases between. The germline V gene has CDR1 SGHNT and CDR2 YYREEE (reference sequence). The CDR3 sequence is 17 residues long. CDR3 protein: CASSLWGTGRTDNEQFF. The CDR3 region has the DNA TGTGCCAGCAGCTTGTGGGGTACAGGCCGTACGGACAATGAGCAGTTCTTC.

The J gene is TRBJ2-5, the V gene TRBV11-1; 7 positions match TRBD2. Germline CDR1 and CDR2: SGHAT and FQDESV (reference sequence). This CDR3 contains 14 residues. The V and J ends lost 2 bases and 5 bases, in that order; junction bases with no gene match: 5. CDR3 DNA: TGTGCCAGCAGCTTACGGGGGAGGGCGGAGACCCAGTACTTC. Translated, it gives CASSLRGRAETQYF.

This chain joins TRBV7-9 and TRBJ2-3, with TRBD2 as a possible D gene (7 bases). CDR3 length: 14 amino acids. The V end lost 5 bases, the J end lost 4 bases, and 13 bases lay between the germline ends. Germline loops: CDR1 SEHNR, CDR2 FQNEAQ (reference sequence). In nucleotides, the CDR3 is TGTGCCAGCAGCGGGGGGGCCCCCCCAGATACGCAGTATTTT. This translates into CASSGGAPPDTQYF.

This clonotype appeared a few times. The chain is built from TRBV29-1 and TRBJ1-5; 7 positions match TRBD1. The CDR3 totals 12 residues. The trim removed 4 bases at V and 4 bases at J, leaving 1 base unmatched. Germline assignment: CDR1 SQVTM and CDR2 ANQGSEA. CDR3 loop: CSVGGQNQPQHF. In DNA form, the CDR3 reads TGCAGCGTTGGGGGACAGAATCAGCCCCAGCATTTT.

The chain links TRBV19 to TRBJ1-5, with a tentative D call TRBD1 (6 bases). The V end was cut by 4 bases, the J end by 10 bases, with 11 bases between. Looked up from germline, CDR1 is LNHDA and CDR2 is SQIVND (reference sequence). The CDR3 spans 12 residues. The CDR3 nucleotides are TGTGCCAGTAGTAGCCAGGGGAAACCCCAGCATTTT. Translation gives CASSSQGKPQHF.

In this sample, this clonotype turned up a few times. This sequence joins TRBV27 and TRBJ2-7; D is tentatively TRBD1 or TRBD2 (5 bases each). V was cut by 2 bases and J by 0 bases, with 8 bases left in between. CDR1 is MNHEY, CDR2 SMNVEV, per germline (reference sequence). The CDR3 consists of 14 residues. This CDR3 reads CASSLRGTSYEQYV. CDR3 nucleotides: TGTGCCAGCAGTTTACGGGGCACCTCCTACGAGCAGTACGTC.

The chain uses TRBV29-1 and TRBJ1-2; 8 bases align to TRBD1. Germline V CDR1 and CDR2: SQVTM, ANQGSEA. V lost 3 bases to trimming and J lost 7 bases; unmatched junction nucleotides: 10. This CDR3 region has 14 residues. This CDR3 is CSVDGQGTRGGYTF. The CDR3, as DNA: TGCAGCGTTGATGGACAGGGTACTCGCGGTGGCTACACCTTC.

This clonotype rates as medium-sized (0.01 to 0.1%). This rearrangement joins TRBV19 to TRBJ2-2; no clear D gene. V was pared by 3 bases and J by 2 bases, with 7 bases between. The length of the CDR3 is 14 residues. Germline CDR1 reads LNHDA; CDR2 reads SQIVND (reference sequence). In nucleotides, the CDR3 is TGTGCCAGTAGTATGGGATTTAACACCGGGGAGCTGTTTTTT. It codes for CASSMGFNTGELFF.

By its share, this clonotype is medium-sized (0.01 to 0.1%). It is unclear where the CDR3 begins or ends on the DNA, so no DNA is shown, and the CDR3 is as TCRdb lists it. The V gene is TRBV19, the J gene TRBJ2-3; TRBD1 was called by the table and not checked on the DNA. 14 amino acids form the CDR3, both terminal residues included. CDR1 is LNHDA, CDR2 SQIVND, per germline (reference sequence). The CDR3 reads CASSSGASTDTQYF.

The chain carries TRBV6-1 and TRBJ2-2, with TRBD1 as a possible D gene (6 bases). The CDR3 sequence is 13 residues long. V lost 6 bases and J 6 bases, leaving 11 bases between the germline ends. Germline-derived CDR1 and CDR2 are MNHNS and SASEGT. CDR3 bases: TGTGCCAGCAGCGGCCCAGGGGCCGGGGAGCTGTTTTTT. The encoded protein is CASSGPGAGELFF.

V usage is TRBV5-4 and J usage is TRBJ2-3, with 10 positions matching TRBD2. J was trimmed by 5 bases and V by 4 bases; bases with no gene match: 10. The CDR3 contains 16 residues. Germline CDR1 is SGHNT and CDR2 is YYREEE (reference sequence). The CDR3 here is CASSPQAQRGGDTQYF. The CDR3 bases are TGTGCCAGCAGCCCCCAGGCCCAGCGGGGGGGAGATACGCAGTATTTT.

This clonotype is medium-sized. The genes are TRBV11-1 and TRBJ2-5; tentative D call: TRBD2 (5 bases). The CDR3 is 15 residues long. The V and J ends lost 5 bases and 5 bases respectively, with 18 bases between them. Germline CDR1 and CDR2: SGHAT and FQDESV (reference sequence). The chain's CDR3 is CASSQRWEIGETQYF. CDR3 sequence (DNA): TGTGCCAGCAGCCAACGGTGGGAGATCGGGGAGACCCAGTACTTC.

Sample share makes this clonotype medium-sized. The chain couples TRBV29-1 to TRBJ2-1, with D uncertain. The CDR3 extends over 14 amino acids. Trimming left V 4 bases short and J 2 bases short, with 12 bases between. The germline CDR1 and CDR2 sequences are SQVTM and ANQGSEA. As DNA, the CDR3 is TGCAGCGTTGCGGGTCAGCAAACCTACAATGAGCAGTTCTTC. It encodes CSVAGQQTYNEQFF.

V is TRBV7-6 and J is TRBJ2-7; D may be TRBD1 or TRBD2 (5 bases each). The CDR3 sequence is 15 residues long. With 5 bases removed from V and 1 base from J, the gap between germline ends came to 15 bases. In germline, CDR1 is SGHVS, CDR2 FNYEAQ. The CDR3 DNA sequence: TGTGCCAGCAGCGTCCATGGTGGGGGATCCTACGAGCAGTACTTC. Its protein is CASSVHGGGSYEQYF.

This clonotype is medium-sized within its sample. The V and J genes are TRBV29-1 and TRBJ2-6; D gene uncertain. The CDR3 covers 14 residues. The V gene's germline CDR1 is SQVTM and CDR2 ANQGSEA. Trimming left V 5 bases short and J 0 bases short, with 8 bases between. CDR3 sequence (DNA): TGCAGCGTTCTCAGCTACTCTGGGGCCAACGTCCTGACTTTC. Its translation: CSVLSYSGANVLTF. The full variable domain, in which reference TRBV29-1 and TRBJ2-6 provide the parts outside the CDR3, is SAVISQKPSRDICQRGTSLTIQCQVDSQVTMMFWYRQQPGQSLTLIATANQGSEATYESGFVIDKFPISRPNLTFSTLTVSNMSPEDSSIYLCSVLSYSGANVLTFGAGSRLTVL.

V usage is TRBV6-6 and J usage is TRBJ1-5, with 7 bases identical to TRBD1. Looked up from germline, CDR1 is MNHNY and CDR2 is SVGAGI (reference sequence). Trimming removed 0 bases from V and 3 bases from J; junction bases left unmatched: 5. The CDR3 is 16 amino acids. CDR3 nucleotides: TGTGCCAGCAGTTACTCAGCAGGGGGTTACAATCAGCCCCAGCATTTT. Protein product: CASSYSAGGYNQPQHF.

Of note for this clonotype: This may stem from a read error, because a much larger clone lies one nucleotide away. The rearrangement links TRBV19 to TRBJ2-3; 7 nucleotides align to TRBD2. This CDR3 comprises 16 residues. The germline V gene encodes CDR1 LNHDA and CDR2 SQIVND (reference sequence). DNA for the CDR3: TGTGCCAGTAGTCCCACTAGCGCCCTGGCTGCAGAAACGCAGTATTTT. This sequence encodes CASSPTSALAAETQYF.

DNA of the CDR3: TGTGCCAGCAGCCCCGTCAGGGCCGGCACCGGGGAGCTGTTTTTT. Translating it yields CASSPVRAGTGELFF. This chain uses TRBV14 with TRBJ2-2, with D perhaps TRBD1 (5 bases). Per germline, CDR1 SGHDN and CDR2 FVKESK. The CDR3 loop spans 15 amino acids. The V and J ends lost 4 bases and 4 bases respectively, with 13 bases between them.

By frequency in the sample, this clonotype is medium-sized (0.01 to 0.1%). J is TRBJ2-2 and V is TRBV11-3; the match to TRBD2 covers 12 bases. The CDR3 consists of 16 residues. V was pared by 5 bases and J by 4 bases, with 5 bases of the junction left unmatched. Germline assignment: CDR1 SGHNT and CDR2 YENEEA. CDR3 nucleotides: TGTGCCAGCAGCCCCCAACTAGCGGGGGGCACCGGGGAGCTGTTTTTT. Translated, it gives CASSPQLAGGTGELFF.

This clonotype was picked up a small number of times. The V and J genes are TRBV5-6 and TRBJ1-4; 11 bases are a match to TRBD1. Trimming cost V 3 bases and J 0 bases; bases outside gene matches: 4. The germline V gene has CDR1 SGHDT and CDR2 YYEEEE. The CDR3 runs to 17 residues. This chain's CDR3 is CASSWGTGGATNEKLFF. In DNA, the CDR3 is TGTGCCAGCAGCTGGGGGACAGGGGGAGCAACTAATGAAAAACTGTTTTTT.

The chain carries TRBV19 and TRBJ1-1; tentative D call: TRBD1 (5 bases). V was cut by 1 base and J by 7 bases, with 13 bases left in between. Germline V gene sequence: CDR1 LNHDA, CDR2 SQIVND (reference sequence). This CDR3 has 14 residues. The CDR3 DNA is TGTGCCAGTAGTATAGTCTATTCTAGGGGTGAAGCTTTCTTT. This gives the protein CASSIVYSRGEAFF.

V is TRBV5-1 and J is TRBJ1-4; perhaps TRBD1 as D (5 bases). Deletions cut 4 bases from V and 4 bases from J, with 11 bases between. Germline V gene data show CDR1 as SGHRS and CDR2 as YFSETQ. There are 14 residues in the CDR3. The CDR3 spells CASSVRGFNEKLFF. Written as DNA, the CDR3 is TGCGCCAGCAGCGTGCGGGGGTTTAATGAAAAACTGTTTTTT.

This clonotype was counted a few times. The chain carries TRBV5-4 and TRBJ2-1; tentative D call: TRBD1 (6 bases). V lost 4 bases to trimming and J lost 7 bases, with 9 bases between them. From germline, CDR1 is SGHNT and CDR2 YYREEE (reference sequence). The CDR3 loop spans 12 amino acids. Here the CDR3 DNA reads TGTGCCAGCAGCCGCACAGGGAATGAGCAGTTCTTC. Its translation is CASSRTGNEQFF.

This clonotype rates as medium-sized. The chain recombines TRBV19 with TRBJ1-1; no reliable D call. There are 14 residues in the CDR3. The ends were cut back, 3 bases at V and 1 base at J, with 9 bases in the middle. Germline-derived CDR1 and CDR2 are LNHDA and SQIVND (reference sequence). This CDR3 reads CASSIWVGNTEAFF. For the CDR3, the DNA is TGTGCCAGTAGTATTTGGGTCGGGAACACTGAAGCTTTCTTT.